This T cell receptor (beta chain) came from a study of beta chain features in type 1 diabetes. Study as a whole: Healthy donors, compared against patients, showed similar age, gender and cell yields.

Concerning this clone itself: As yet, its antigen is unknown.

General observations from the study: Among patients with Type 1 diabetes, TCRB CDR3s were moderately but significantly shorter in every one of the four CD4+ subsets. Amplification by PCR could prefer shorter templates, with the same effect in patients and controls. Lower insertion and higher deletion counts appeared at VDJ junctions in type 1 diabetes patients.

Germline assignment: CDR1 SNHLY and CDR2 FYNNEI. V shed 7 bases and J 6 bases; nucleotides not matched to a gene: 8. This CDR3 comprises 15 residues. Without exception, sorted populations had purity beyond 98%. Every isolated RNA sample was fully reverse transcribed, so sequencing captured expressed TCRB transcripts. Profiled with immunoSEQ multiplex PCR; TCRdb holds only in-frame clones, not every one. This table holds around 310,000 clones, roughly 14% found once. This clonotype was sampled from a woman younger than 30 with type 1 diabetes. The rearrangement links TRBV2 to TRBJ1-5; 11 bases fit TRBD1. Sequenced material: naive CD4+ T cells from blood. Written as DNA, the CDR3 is TGTGCCAGCACTATAGGGACAGGGGGTACTCAGCCCCAGCATTTT. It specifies CASTIGTGGTQPQHF.